These 25 T cell receptor beta chains share one sample of origin, sequenced in a study of radiotherapy plus CTLA-4 blockade in lung cancer. TCRdb keeps only in-frame clones here, not all; method: immunoSEQ multiplex PCR. The sample yields 65,000 to 90,000 clones, roughly 87% seen once. The sequencing here drew on peripheral blood, taken from a patient treated with radiotherapy plus ipilimumab. The receptors were gathered from a human donor with non-small cell lung cancer that progressed on radiotherapy plus ipilimumab.

V and J are TRBV28 and TRBJ2-7; D tentatively fits TRBD1 or TRBD2 (6 bases each). The CDR3 has 16 amino acids. Germline V gene sequence: CDR1 MDHEN, CDR2 SYDVKM. V gave up 9 bases and J gave up 6 bases, with 27 bases separating them. The CDR3 DNA reads as TGTGCCAGTACCGATATACAGGGAGGTGGACTCCTCGAGCAGTACTTC. Encoded protein: CASTDIQGGGLLEQYF.

The chain links TRBV28 to TRBJ2-7; D is unresolved. Trimming removed 5 bases at V and 3 bases at J, with 8 bases between. This CDR3 has 12 amino acids. Germline loops: CDR1 MDHEN, CDR2 SYDVKM. The CDR3 region has the DNA TGTGCCAGCAGTCCCAACAGCTACGAGCAGTACGTC. It is translated as CASSPNSYEQYV.

CDR3 protein: CASSQLMNTEAFF. CDR3 nucleotides: TGTGCCAGTAGTCAGCTTATGAACACTGAAGCTTTCTTT. The V gene is TRBV19, the J gene TRBJ1-1; D not resolved. The germline CDR1 and CDR2 sequences are LNHDA and SQIVND (reference sequence). Trimming shortened V by 5 bases and J by 0 bases, and 7 bases separated the two germline ends. There are 13 residues in the CDR3.

This clone was picked up a small number of times. CDR3 coding DNA: TGTGCCAGCAGTGCCGGACAGGGAGCTGGCTACACCTTC. Translated, it gives CASSAGQGAGYTF. The chain joins TRBV6-6 to TRBJ1-2; 8 positions match TRBD1. Germline CDR1 and CDR2: MNHNY and SVGAGI (reference sequence). J was trimmed by 7 bases and V by 5 bases; bases with no gene match: 6. This CDR3 has 13 residues.

This chain links TRBV5-6 with TRBJ2-5, with TRBD1 as a possible D gene (6 bases). The CDR3 is 17 residues long. Trimming shortened V by 6 bases and J by 3 bases, and 24 bases separated the two germline ends. Germline V gene lookup returns CDR1 SGHDT and CDR2 YYEEEE. Here the CDR3 reads CASTQQLTGTVKETQYF. The CDR3 DNA reads TGTGCCAGCACTCAACAATTAACAGGGACCGTTAAAGAGACCCAGTACTTC.

This rearrangement joins TRBV27 to TRBJ2-3; D call uncertain. The CDR3 is 13 amino acids. V shed 8 bases and J shed 0 bases, with 9 bases lying between them. From germline, CDR1 is MNHEY and CDR2 SMNVEV (reference sequence). CDR3 in amino acids: CASQDTSTDTQYF. The CDR3 DNA is TGTGCCAGCCAGGATACTAGCACAGATACGCAGTATTTT.

The chain has TRBV2 and TRBJ2-1; 11 bases agree with TRBD2. V dropped 7 bases and J dropped 9; count of bases not matched to a gene: 8. Per germline, CDR1 SNHLY and CDR2 FYNNEI. This CDR3 is built from 14 residues. CDR3 DNA sequence: TGTGCCAGCACCGCAACTAGCGGGAGAGTTGAGCAGTTCTTC. As protein: CASTATSGRVEQFF.

This clone appeared a single time. V usage is TRBV27 and J usage is TRBJ2-3, with D uncertain. The germline CDR1 and CDR2 sequences are MNHEY and SMNVEV (reference sequence). The V end lost 5 bases, the J end lost 0 bases, and 15 bases lay between the germline ends. CDR3 size: 16 residues. Here the CDR3 reads CASSPIALISTDTQYF. The DNA of the CDR3 is TGTGCCAGCAGTCCTATCGCCTTGATTAGCACAGATACGCAGTATTTT.

This clone was recorded only once. The rearrangement links TRBV27 to TRBJ2-2; 8 positions match TRBD2. Germline values: CDR1 MNHEY, CDR2 SMNVEV (reference sequence). V lost 4 bases to trimming and J lost 13 bases; unmatched junction nucleotides: 5. CDR3 length equals 12 residues. CDR3 in DNA: TGTGCCAGCAGTTCTGGACTAGCAGGGCTGTTTTTT. As protein: CASSSGLAGLFF.

J is TRBJ2-1 and V is TRBV29-1; the D gene is possibly TRBD2 (9 bases). This CDR3 has 19 amino acids. Trimming pared 3 bases from V and 7 bases from J, leaving 31 bases between. Per germline, CDR1 SQVTM and CDR2 ANQGSEA. In DNA, the CDR3 is TGCAGCGTTGATGGCATGGCAGGGGGCACGGGCGGGAGGGCGAATGAGCAGTTCTTC. This translates into CSVDGMAGGTGGRANEQFF.

V and J are TRBV11-2 and TRBJ2-2, with 11 bases fitting TRBD2. After removal of 5 bases from V and 5 bases from J, the junction contained 4 bases not matched to a gene. The CDR3 is 15 amino acids. Germline V gives CDR1 SGHAT, CDR2 FQNNGV. The CDR3 loop is CASSRGTSGTGELFF. CDR3 DNA: TGTGCCAGCAGCCGGGGGACTAGCGGAACCGGGGAGCTGTTTTTT.

The CDR3 protein is CASSLVGGANTEAFF. The CDR3 DNA is TGTGCCAGCAGCTTAGTTGGAGGGGCGAACACTGAAGCTTTCTTT. This rearrangement joins TRBV7-2 to TRBJ1-1, with a possible D match to TRBD1 (5 bases). Trimming stripped 1 base from V and 1 base from J, with 10 bases between. Germline CDR1 is SGHTA and CDR2 is FQGNSA. There are 15 residues in the CDR3.

This chain uses TRBV4-1 with TRBJ1-5, with 9 nucleotides matching TRBD1. Germline CDR1 reads MGHRA; CDR2 reads YSYEKL. Trimming removed 2 bases from V and 5 bases from J; junction bases left unmatched: 1. The CDR3 spans 14 residues. The CDR3 is CASSQRQGDQPQHF. CDR3 sequence (DNA): TGCGCCAGCAGCCAAAGACAGGGGGATCAGCCCCAGCATTTT.

The chain is built from TRBV19 and TRBJ2-7; no clear D. The germline V and J ends were trimmed by 10 bases and 2 bases, with 9 bases remaining between them. The germline V gene encodes CDR1 LNHDA and CDR2 SQIVND (reference sequence). The CDR3 length is 11 residues. The CDR3 sequence: CATKQTYEQYF. As DNA, the CDR3 is TGTGCCACTAAACAGACCTACGAGCAGTACTTC.

CDR3 nucleotide sequence: TGTGCCTGGAGTGTACTTGTGGGGTCCTACGAGCAGTACTTC. Encoded protein: CAWSVLVGSYEQYF. The chain has TRBV30 and TRBJ2-7; no firm D call. Trimming shortened V by 0 bases and J by 1 base, and 10 bases separated the two germline ends. CDR1 and CDR2 from the germline V gene are GTSNPN and SVGIG (reference sequence). The CDR3 runs 14 residues.

The CDR3 sequence is CATRPGNYGYTF. CDR3 in DNA: TGTGCCACCCGACCCGGGAACTATGGCTACACCTTC. The chain has TRBV28 and TRBJ1-2; D is ambiguous. Trimming took 10 bases from V and 2 from J, leaving 11 bases between them. CDR1 is MDHEN, CDR2 SYDVKM, per germline. The CDR3 length is 12 residues.

This clone was counted once. V is TRBV10-2 and J is TRBJ2-1; 9 positions match TRBD2. Germline CDR1 WSHSY, CDR2 SAAADI. J was trimmed by 10 bases and V by 4 bases; bases with no gene match: 11. The CDR3 is made up of 15 amino acids. CDR3 nucleotide sequence: TGCGCCAGCAGTGGTCGGCGGGAGGGCCTAGGGGAGCAGTTCTTC. As protein: CASSGRREGLGEQFF.

This chain joins TRBV28 and TRBJ1-1, with 7 bases identical to TRBD1. Losses at the gene ends were 6 bases for V and 4 bases for J; bases not matched to a gene: 8. There are 14 residues in the CDR3. The germline V gene encodes CDR1 MDHEN and CDR2 SYDVKM. DNA of the CDR3: TGTGCCAGCAGACCGGGACAGATGATCACTGAAGCTTTCTTT. It specifies CASRPGQMITEAFF.

This clone is a singleton in its sample. This chain links TRBV7-8 with TRBJ1-3; 8 bases match TRBD1. Trimming took 1 base from V and 13 from J; bases not matched to a gene: 6. The CDR3 has 13 amino acids. Germline assignment: CDR1 SGHVS and CDR2 FQNEAQ. The CDR3 sequence is CASSLGAGQVIYF. CDR3 DNA: TGTGCCAGCAGCTTAGGGGCGGGACAGGTTATATATTTT. Full variable domain (outside the CDR3, taken from reference TRBV7-8 and TRBJ1-3): GAGVSQSPRYKVAKRGQDVALRCDPISGHVSLFWYQQALGQGPEFLTYFQNEAQLDKSGLPSDRFFAERPEGSVSTLKIQRTQQEDSAVYLCASSLGAGQVIYFGEGSWLTVV.

The CDR3 spells CATSRVSSGRLEYNEQFF. In nucleotides, the CDR3 is TGTGCCACCAGCAGAGTGTCTAGCGGGAGGCTTGAGTACAATGAGCAGTTCTTC. The V and J genes are TRBV15 and TRBJ2-1, with TRBD2 matching 11 bases. V was pared by 1 base and J by 4 bases, with 9 bases of the junction left unmatched. Germline CDR1 reads LNHNV; CDR2 reads YYDKDF (reference sequence). The CDR3 totals 18 residues.

V gene TRBV5-4 combines with J gene TRBJ1-2; a possible D gene is TRBD1 (5 bases). Trimming left V 4 bases short and J 1 base short, with 14 bases between. The CDR3 covers 15 residues. Germline CDR1 reads SGHNT; CDR2 reads YYREEE (reference sequence). For the CDR3, the DNA is TGTGCCAGCAGCACTACTCTACAGGTTAACTATGGCTACACCTTC. Amino acid sequence: CASSTTLQVNYGYTF.

This chain connects TRBV5-1 to TRBJ2-2; D is ambiguous. The germline V gene has CDR1 SGHRS and CDR2 YFSETQ. V gave up 0 bases and J gave up 4 bases, with 10 bases separating them. The CDR3 loop spans 15 amino acids. CDR3 sequence: CASSLDSPSTGELFF. The CDR3 DNA reads TGCGCCAGCAGCTTGGATAGCCCGAGCACCGGGGAGCTGTTTTTT.

This clone was counted between two and nine times. The chain combines TRBV9 with TRBJ1-2; TRBD1 matches 7 bases. The V gene end was trimmed by 0 bases and the J gene end by 3 bases; junction bases not matched to a gene: 5. CDR3 size: 15 residues. CDR1 is SGDLS, CDR2 YYNGEE, per germline. CDR3 sequence reads: CASSVEPQGDYGYTF. The CDR3 DNA follows: TGTGCCAGCAGCGTAGAGCCGCAGGGGGACTATGGCTACACCTTC.

This clone was observed a handful of times. The gene calls are TRBV27 and TRBJ2-2; D is unresolved. The CDR3 is made up of 14 amino acids. V lost 1 base to trimming and J lost 0 bases, with 3 bases between them. CDR1 and CDR2 (germline): MNHEY, SMNVEV (reference sequence). CDR3 in amino acids: CASSLWPNTGELFF. DNA of the CDR3: TGTGCCAGCAGTTTATGGCCGAACACCGGGGAGCTGTTTTTT.

The V and J genes are TRBV10-3 and TRBJ2-1; 8 nucleotides agree with TRBD1. The CDR3 runs 17 residues. The trim removed 5 bases at V and 3 bases at J, leaving 12 bases unmatched. CDR1 is ENHRY, CDR2 SYGVKD, per germline. As DNA, the CDR3 is TGTGCCATCAGTCAACCGCGGACAGGGAAACTCTACAATGAGCAGTTCTTC. Translating it yields CAISQPRTGKLYNEQFF.